These 8 T cell receptor beta chains share one sample of origin, sequenced in a study of blood T cell repertoires in COVID-19. This table comes from immunoSEQ multiplex PCR, and its TCRdb copy is limited to in-frame clones, with some not included. The sample lists some 96,000 clones; about 89% were seen once. Sample: peripheral blood. The receptors were sampled from a man aged 50 to 59 with active COVID-19.

CDR3 protein: CASSPRTTEAFF. The CDR3 coding sequence is TGTGCCAGCAGTCCGAGGACAACTGAAGCTTTCTTT. The chain joins TRBV28 to TRBJ1-1; TRBD1 might be the D (5 bases). In germline, CDR1 is MDHEN, CDR2 SYDVKM. V dropped 5 bases and J dropped 5 bases, with 9 bases sitting between them. This CDR3 has 12 amino acids.

The chain couples TRBV27 to TRBJ2-7; D possibly corresponds to TRBD2 (5 bases). Germline loops: CDR1 MNHEY, CDR2 SMNVEV (reference sequence). Trimming pared 3 bases from V and 3 bases from J, leaving 12 bases between. The CDR3 runs to 14 residues. The CDR3 nucleotides read TGTGCCAGCAGTTTCGGGGTGGGGAACTACGAGCAGTACGTC. This codes for CASSFGVGNYEQYV.

V and J are TRBV5-6 and TRBJ1-4; D is unclear. The CDR3 runs to 14 residues. Germline V gene lookup returns CDR1 SGHDT and CDR2 YYEEEE. Deletions cut 2 bases from V and 0 bases from J, with 5 bases between. The CDR3 reads CASSFGATNEKLFF. The CDR3 DNA is TGTGCCAGCAGCTTCGGGGCAACTAATGAAAAACTGTTTTTT.

This clone was recorded once. The genes are TRBV11-2 and TRBJ1-1, with D possibly TRBD1 on 6 matching bases. Germline lookup yields CDR1 SGHAT and CDR2 FQNNGV. V gave up 5 bases and J gave up 1 base, with 11 bases separating them. The CDR3 loop spans 14 amino acids. Here the CDR3 DNA reads TGTGCCAGCAGCCCGGAGACAGGGAACACTGAAGCTTTCTTT. Protein product: CASSPETGNTEAFF.

The genes are TRBV27 and TRBJ2-5; tentatively, D is TRBD2 (6 bases). Per the germline V gene, CDR1 is MNHEY and CDR2 is SMNVEV (reference sequence). CDR3 length: 13 amino acids. Trimming took off 3 bases at V and 5 bases at J, with 10 bases between the two ends. The CDR3 loop is CASSLGLAETQYF. The CDR3 nucleotides read TGTGCCAGCAGTTTGGGGCTAGCGGAGACCCAGTACTTC.

V and J are TRBV24-1 and TRBJ1-2; no firm D call. V lost 3 bases and J 2 bases, leaving 6 bases between the germline ends. The CDR3 length is 13 residues. Germline values: CDR1 KGHDR, CDR2 SFDVKD. As DNA, the CDR3 is TGTGCCACCAGTGATACAGTGAACTATGGCTACACCTTC. It specifies CATSDTVNYGYTF.

This chain uses TRBV24-1 with TRBJ1-2, with 9 bases identical to TRBD1. Germline V gene sequence: CDR1 KGHDR, CDR2 SFDVKD. V lost 4 bases and J lost 8; bases outside the gene matches: 7. There are 14 residues in the CDR3. The CDR3: CATSDTGTGKGYTF. CDR3 coding DNA: TGTGCCACCAGTGACACCGGGACAGGGAAGGGCTACACCTTC.

CDR3 loop: CASSLLREAGELFF. The CDR3 region has the DNA TGTGCCAGCAGCTTATTGAGAGAGGCCGGGGAGCTGTTTTTT. The rearrangement links TRBV7-8 to TRBJ2-2; D uncertain. The CDR3 is 14 residues long. Trimming shortened V by 2 bases and J by 6 bases, and 10 bases separated the two germline ends. Germline V gene lookup returns CDR1 SGHVS and CDR2 FQNEAQ.